This TCR beta chain was obtained from a study of regulatory T cells in long-lasting Graves disease listed by TCRdb under 2021. About the investigation overall: Antithyroid drugs had been taken for less than 3 months by newly diagnosed Graves' disease patients. A total of 33 samples underwent TCR sequencing: about 13 from persistent and roughly 20 from newly diagnosed Graves' disease patients. The study was registered as a clinical trial and conducted in China. Patients with persistent Graves' disease were compared with patients with newly diagnosed Graves' disease using TCR sequencing and RNA sequencing of peripheral blood.

The paper's findings and limits, for the study overall: Compared with newly diagnosed patients, persistent Graves' disease patients had lower TCR Shannon entropy and fewer highly expanded clones, which suggests clonal expansion. TRBV28, TRBJ1-2 and TRBJ2-5 were preferentially used in persistent disease, while TRBV20-1 and TRBJ2-1 were favored in newly diagnosed disease. Sequencing and analysis were restricted to the TCR beta chain. More public clonotypes were shared among persistent patients (roughly 2,700) than among newly diagnosed patients (approximately 1,000). The small sample size was acknowledged by the authors as a limitation that may reduce accuracy. Because the primary lesion, thyroid tissue, could not be accessed, the study looked at peripheral blood alone.

Libraries were prepared through multiplex PCR. The sample was run on an Illumina HiSeq 4000. CDR3 regions were amplified by Arm-PCR with iRepertoire HTBI primers to construct TCR beta libraries. Gel purification was performed on PCR products prior to sequencing. Turning to the authors' computational methods: A total of 62 TRBV and approximately 13 TRBJ segments were identified across samples and were used for gene usage analysis of CDR3 amino acid clonotypes. Filtered high-quality paired reads were merged into contigs using COPE and FqMerger. BLAST was used to align contigs to the IMGT TRBV, TRBD and TRBJ reference genes, and CDR3 was defined following IMGT. Clonotypes above 0.1% frequency were classified as highly expanded clones. Shannon entropy served as the measure of repertoire diversity, while the Gini coefficient captured V-J evenness. A clonotype found in more than one individual was treated as public. The public reads were run again by TCRdb, first through fastp at Q25 and then through MiXCR, and only productive beta chains were kept. Rows are combined by CDR3 protein, so each entry shows the most common genes and DNA. TCRdb, not the authors, supplied the V and J calls. Here the sample has 550,000 to 600,000 distinct CDR3 sequences; roughly a sixth occur a single time. The ten largest clonotypes hold more than 10% of the sample.

Sample time point, as interpreted from the label and publication: newly diagnosed GD, antithyroid drugs for less than 3 months. For both TCR sequencing and RNA sequencing, RNA was extracted from PBMCs using TRIzol. The diagnosis of Graves' disease followed American Thyroid Association guidelines. Patients for the study were recruited at an endocrinology department in Xi'an, China. From each patient, 7.5 to 9.5 milliliters of peripheral blood was collected into an EDTA anticoagulant tube. Ficoll Paque Plus density gradient separation was used to isolate PBMCs, and no additional T cell sorting was done. An Agilent 2100 Bioanalyzer and agarose gel were used to assess RNA quality, and a NanoDrop 2000 was used to measure RNA concentration. CDR1 and CDR2, looked up from the germline V gene (reference sequence), are WNHNN and SYGVQD. For this chain, trimming is 0 bases at the V end and 0 bases at the J end, and the number of junction bases without a gene match is 1. The CDR3 covers 16 residues, taking in both the cysteine and the phenylalanine. The CDR3 DNA has 48 bases and is translated from base 1.

Ten or more counts support this clonotype. Its cognate antigen has yet to be identified. The input lacks base qualities; no much larger clone sits a single base away. These data were also reused for a study on T cells in Graves' hyperthyroidism and ophthalmopathy. As the second paper documents: Stable Graves' hyperthyroidism was defined as no progression to ophthalmopathy during 18 months of follow-up. Hyperthyroidism patients were newly diagnosed, had a disease duration of under 2 months, and were aged 18 to 65 years. Exclusion was applied to patients with uncontrolled infections, other autoimmune diseases, pregnancy or lactation. Diagnoses were based on clinical symptoms, serum thyroxine and TRAb, thyroid ultrasound and orbital computed tomography. The TCR CDR3 was subjected to a first round of RT-PCR using the HTBI primer set and the Qiagen OneStep RT-PCR kit. Most expanded thyroid clonotypes (frequency above 0.001) were also found in blood, which suggests that blood repertoires may mirror thyroid immune responses. In cross-validation, a model built on a 13 V-J signature told ophthalmopathy apart from stable hyperthyroidism with 85% to 90% sensitivity and around 84% specificity, and in testing the same model reached 80%/75%. In validation, progression to ophthalmopathy was predicted by the model with more than 65% sensitivity and 72% to 80% specificity, a median of 6.5 months before onset. To identify TCR V-J signatures that set the groups apart, the researchers used a discovery cohort of 100 patients, made up of 40 to 45 with Graves' ophthalmopathy and 55 to 65 with stable Graves' hyperthyroidism. An independent validation cohort of under 20 hyperthyroidism patients and more than 15 patients who later progressed to ophthalmopathy tested prospective prediction of ophthalmopathy. The 95 to 100 discovery patients were randomly divided into training and test sets at a 7:3 ratio. In addition, the study compared T-cell repertoires in thyroid tissue and in blood from five to seven Graves' hyperthyroidism patients. After sampling, hyperthyroidism patients received methimazole starting at 30 mg daily, and ophthalmopathy patients received high-dose intravenous methylprednisolone. The libraries were constructed in a second round of multiplex PCR and then size-selected and purified. Libraries were sequenced paired-end with 100 bp reads on an Illumina HiSeq2000. SOAPnuke was used to process the raw data, throwing out any read that contained adapters or uncalled bases, had a mean Phred below 15, or lacked an exact constant-primer or identifier match. COPE v1.2.5 was used to merge the high-quality paired reads, and each unique nucleotide sequence was defined as a clonotype. Clonotypes were aligned to IMGT TRBV, TRBD and TRBJ reference segments using MiTCR v1.1. The analysis included only V-J combinations with a frequency above 0.0001, which together covered 99% to 99.2% of the repertoires. A TCS score was defined as the ratio between F50 (clonal expansion) and ExV (chaos), using BLOSUM62-based TCRdist between CDR3 peptides within each V-J. Welch's t-statistics and random forest reduced around 510 V-J features to 10 to 15, which were used in a naive Bayes classifier (R e1071). Sample size was not statistically predetermined, and blinding of investigators to group allocation was not performed. According to the paper, TCR Vbeta CDR3 sequencing was carried out on about 140 peripheral blood samples, which came from 40 to 45 ophthalmopathy, 75 or so hyperthyroidism and about 17 progressor patients.

Here the chain combines TRBV10-1 and TRBJ2-1; TRBD2 agrees with 8 junctional bases. This clonotype originated in a man aged 18 to 35 with Graves disease. Donor details come from another sample of the same person, matched by shared clones. The input for sequencing was peripheral blood mononuclear cells (PBMCs), taken at new diagnosis, from a patient treated with antithyroid drugs. The CDR3 region reads CASSESSGSSYNEQFF. Read as DNA, the sequence is TGCGCCAGCAGTGAGTCGAGCGGGAGCTCCTACAATGAGCAGTTCTTC.